Listed below are T cell receptor beta chains from one sample, sequenced in a study of blood T cell repertoires in COVID-19. Clones were read by immunoSEQ multiplex PCR, and TCRdb kept only the in-frame ones, dropping some. The table includes about 80,000 clones, about four fifths detected once. The sample comprised peripheral blood. The receptors were gathered from a human donor in a cohort sampled during active COVID-19. Each CDR3 is given with its conserved first and last residue. Each record gives: J gene, D gene, clone size, V gene, CDR3 DNA, CDR3 protein. A D gene is named only where the DNA matches it firmly. Clone size appears in some rows only: once, few, many, or a class for an expanded clone.

j_call: TRBJ2-2; d_call: .; clone_size: .; v_call: TRBV7-8; cdr3_nt: TGTGCCAGCAGTTCTATAACAGATACGAACACCGGGGAGCTGTTTTTT; cdr3_aa: CASSSITDTNTGELFF
j_call: TRBJ1-1; d_call: .; clone_size: .; v_call: TRBV4-3; cdr3_nt: TGCGCCAGCAGCCAGGGACTAGGGGGGTACACTGAAGCTTTCTTT; cdr3_aa: CASSQGLGGYTEAFF
j_call: TRBJ2-1; d_call: .; clone_size: .; v_call: TRBV20-1; cdr3_nt: TGCAGTGCTAGTATAAGATTTAGGGGTGAGCAGTTCTTC; cdr3_aa: CSASIRFRGEQFF
j_call: TRBJ2-3; d_call: TRBD1; clone_size: few; v_call: TRBV24-1; cdr3_nt: TGTGCCACCAGTGATCCCGAGGGGTTCGGGACAGGTGCGCCAGATACGCAGTATTTT; cdr3_aa: CATSDPEGFGTGAPDTQYF
j_call: TRBJ2-2; d_call: .; clone_size: .; v_call: TRBV24-1; cdr3_nt: TGTGCCACCAGTGATTTGACAGGTCTGGAGACCGGGGAGCTGTTTTTT; cdr3_aa: CATSDLTGLETGELFF
j_call: TRBJ1-6; d_call: .; clone_size: once; v_call: TRBV7-2; cdr3_nt: TGTGCCAGCACGCCTCAGTATAATTCACCCCTCCACTTT; cdr3_aa: CASTPQYNSPLHF
j_call: TRBJ1-5; d_call: .; clone_size: .; v_call: TRBV19; cdr3_nt: TGTGCCAGTAGTATCGTCTATAGCAATCAGCCCCAGCATTTT; cdr3_aa: CASSIVYSNQPQHF
j_call: TRBJ1-2; d_call: .; clone_size: .; v_call: TRBV5-4; cdr3_nt: TGTGCCAGCAGCTGGGCCGGCGGGGATGGCTACACCTTC; cdr3_aa: CASSWAGGDGYTF
j_call: TRBJ2-3; d_call: .; clone_size: .; v_call: TRBV6-2/TRBV6-3; cdr3_nt: TGTGCCAGCAGTCCGGGACTCCTAAGCACAGATACGCAGTATTTT; cdr3_aa: CASSPGLLSTDTQYF
j_call: TRBJ2-7; d_call: TRBD1; clone_size: once; v_call: TRBV6-5; cdr3_nt: TGTGCCAGCATTATTACGGGACAGGGCCCCTACGAGCAGTACTTC; cdr3_aa: CASIITGQGPYEQYF
j_call: TRBJ1-5; d_call: .; clone_size: .; v_call: TRBV12-3/TRBV12-4; cdr3_nt: TGTGCCAGCAGTTTTGGCGGTAATCAGCCCCAGCATTTT; cdr3_aa: CASSFGGNQPQHF
j_call: TRBJ2-3; d_call: TRBD2; clone_size: .; v_call: TRBV11-3; cdr3_nt: TGTGCCAGCAGCCGACACTCAGCGGGGGAGGCAGATACGCAGTATTTT; cdr3_aa: CASSRHSAGEADTQYF
j_call: TRBJ1-3; d_call: TRBD1; clone_size: .; v_call: TRBV6-1; cdr3_nt: TGTGCCAGCAGTGGGACAGGGGCGAAAGTCAGCTCTGGAAACACCATATATTTT; cdr3_aa: CASSGTGAKVSSGNTIYF
j_call: TRBJ2-1; d_call: TRBD2; clone_size: .; v_call: TRBV19; cdr3_nt: TGTGCCTCAGGGGCGGGCCGGGTTCGATTAGCGGGGGAGAACAATGAGCAGTTCTTC; cdr3_aa: CASGAGRVRLAGENNEQFF
j_call: TRBJ2-1; d_call: .; clone_size: .; v_call: TRBV5-6; cdr3_nt: TGTGCCAGCCACCTAGGGGGCAATGAGCAGTTCTTC; cdr3_aa: CASHLGGNEQFF
j_call: TRBJ2-3; d_call: .; clone_size: .; v_call: TRBV9; cdr3_nt: TGTGCCAGCAGCGTAGAACTAGTCACAGATACGCAGTATTTT; cdr3_aa: CASSVELVTDTQYF
j_call: TRBJ1-1; d_call: .; clone_size: .; v_call: TRBV10-3; cdr3_nt: TGTGCCATCAGTGGGCATCCTGACATGAACACTGAAGCTTTCTTT; cdr3_aa: CAISGHPDMNTEAFF